A selection of T cell receptor beta chains follows, all from one sample in a study of blood T cell repertoires in COVID-19. Clones were read by immunoSEQ multiplex PCR, and TCRdb kept only the in-frame ones, dropping some. The sample contains over 200,000 clones, approximately 84% of which appear only once. Material: peripheral blood. Receptor source: a woman aged 25 to 39 who had recovered from COVID-19. CDR3s include the opening cysteine and the closing phenylalanine or tryptophan. A D gene is named only where the DNA matches it firmly. The listing skips clone size in some rows; elsewhere it reads once, few, many or a size class.

d_call: TRBD1; clone_size: many; v_call: TRBV11-2; j_call: TRBJ2-2; cdr3_nt: TGTGCCAGCAGCAGAAGACAGGGGGCCGGGGAGCTGTTTTTT; cdr3_aa: CASSRRQGAGELFF
d_call: TRBD2; clone_size: -; v_call: TRBV20-1; j_call: TRBJ2-3; cdr3_nt: TGCAGTGCTAGTAGCGGGGCTAGCACAGATACGCAGTATTTT; cdr3_aa: CSASSGASTDTQYF
d_call: TRBD2; clone_size: -; v_call: TRBV2; j_call: TRBJ2-7; cdr3_nt: TGTGCCACCGGGGGTACTAGCGGCTACGAGCAGTACTTC; cdr3_aa: CATGGTSGYEQYF
d_call: -; clone_size: -; v_call: TRBV25-1; j_call: TRBJ2-7; cdr3_nt: TGTGCCAGCAGTGGCCAGGGGTTATATTACGAGCAGTACTTC; cdr3_aa: CASSGQGLYYEQYF
d_call: TRBD1; clone_size: -; v_call: TRBV5-3; j_call: TRBJ2-5; cdr3_nt: TGTGCCAGAAGCTCGCCCAGGGGGCCCCCAAAGCAAGAGACCCAGTACTTC; cdr3_aa: CARSSPRGPPKQETQYF
d_call: TRBD1; clone_size: -; v_call: TRBV12-5; j_call: TRBJ2-1; cdr3_nt: TGTGCTAGTGGTTTTTACAGGGGGGACTACAATGAGCAGTTCTTC; cdr3_aa: CASGFYRGDYNEQFF
d_call: -; clone_size: -; v_call: TRBV7-2; j_call: TRBJ2-5; cdr3_nt: TGTGCCAGCAGTCCTCGACAGTACCAAGAGACCCAGTACTTC; cdr3_aa: CASSPRQYQETQYF
d_call: -; clone_size: many; v_call: TRBV2; j_call: TRBJ1-6; cdr3_nt: TGTGCCAGCAGTGTCACCGGGACAAAGAGCTCCTATAATTCACCCCTCCACTTT; cdr3_aa: CASSVTGTKSSYNSPLHF
d_call: TRBD2; clone_size: -; v_call: TRBV5-1; j_call: TRBJ2-2; cdr3_nt: TGCGCCAGCAGCACCGGACTAGCAGCGAACACCGGGGAGCTGTTTTTT; cdr3_aa: CASSTGLAANTGELFF
d_call: TRBD1; clone_size: once; v_call: TRBV6-5; j_call: TRBJ1-6; cdr3_nt: TGTGCCAGCAGTCCCCAAGACAGGGCCGGGGCACCCCTCCACTTT; cdr3_aa: CASSPQDRAGAPLHF
d_call: -; clone_size: -; v_call: TRBV19; j_call: TRBJ2-7; cdr3_nt: TGTGCCAGTAGCCAACCATGGGGGGGCAGAGGTGCCTACGAGCAGTACTTC; cdr3_aa: CASSQPWGGRGAYEQYF
d_call: -; clone_size: few; v_call: TRBV13; j_call: TRBJ2-7; cdr3_nt: TGTGCCAGCAGCCACGGTGGGGCAGGGACACCTTACGAGCAGTACTTC; cdr3_aa: CASSHGGAGTPYEQYF
d_call: -; clone_size: -; v_call: TRBV19; j_call: TRBJ1-3; cdr3_nt: TGTGCCAGTATTCGCAGGGGAGGAAACACCATATATTTT; cdr3_aa: CASIRRGGNTIYF
d_call: -; clone_size: -; v_call: TRBV11-2; j_call: TRBJ1-1; cdr3_nt: TGTGCCAGCAGCTTAGCCTTGGGGGGCACTGAAGCTTTCTTT; cdr3_aa: CASSLALGGTEAFF
d_call: TRBD2; clone_size: -; v_call: TRBV11-1; j_call: TRBJ2-7; cdr3_nt: TGTGCCAGCAGCACCCCGCTAGCGGCCGAGCAGTACTTC; cdr3_aa: CASSTPLAAEQYF
d_call: TRBD2; clone_size: -; v_call: TRBV4-2; j_call: TRBJ2-3; cdr3_nt: TGTGCCAGCAGCCAAGATCTAGCGGGGGGCACAGATACGCAGTATTTT; cdr3_aa: CASSQDLAGGTDTQYF
d_call: -; clone_size: -; v_call: TRBV6-5; j_call: TRBJ1-1; cdr3_nt: TGTGCCAGCAGTTGGCTGGGGCAGGTGAACACTGAAGCTTTCTTT; cdr3_aa: CASSWLGQVNTEAFF
d_call: -; clone_size: -; v_call: TRBV7-9; j_call: TRBJ1-5; cdr3_nt: TGTGCCAGCAGCTTAGTTGCGGAAAACATATTTAGCAATCAGCCCCAGCATTTT; cdr3_aa: CASSLVAENIFSNQPQHF
d_call: -; clone_size: -; v_call: TRBV20-1; j_call: TRBJ1-2; cdr3_nt: TGCAGTGCTAGCGGTGATGGCTACACCTTC; cdr3_aa: CSASGDGYTF
d_call: -; clone_size: -; v_call: TRBV19; j_call: TRBJ1-1; cdr3_nt: TGTGCCAGTAGTATAGTTTCTGACTACACTGAAGCTTTCTTT; cdr3_aa: CASSIVSDYTEAFF
d_call: -; clone_size: -; v_call: TRBV3-1/TRBV3-2; j_call: TRBJ2-1; cdr3_nt: TGTGCCAGCAGCCCCCTCGCGGGGGCGGCGTTGGGTGAGCAGTTCTTC; cdr3_aa: CASSPLAGAALGEQFF
d_call: TRBD2; clone_size: -; v_call: TRBV19; j_call: TRBJ2-7; cdr3_nt: TGTGCCAGTAGTCCCGGCGGGGGCTCCTACGAGCAGTACTTC; cdr3_aa: CASSPGGGSYEQYF
d_call: TRBD1; clone_size: -; v_call: TRBV4-1; j_call: TRBJ1-2; cdr3_nt: TGCGCCAGCAGCCAAGATCCGACAGGGGGCGCCGTGAACTATGGCTACACCTTC; cdr3_aa: CASSQDPTGGAVNYGYTF
d_call: -; clone_size: few; v_call: TRBV7-3; j_call: TRBJ2-2; cdr3_nt: TGTGCCAGCAGCTTGGTCGGCGGGGACTACACCGGGGAGCTGTTTTTT; cdr3_aa: CASSLVGGDYTGELFF